This T cell receptor (beta chain) is drawn from a study of cytomegalovirus exposure and HLA in healthy donors. Study-wide context: In terms of ancestry, the Caucasian-associated cluster contained about four fifths of the approximately 400 genotyped donors. Notes on the study in general: Researchers had no immune exposure information except CMV serostatus available. What TCR beta sequences reportedly achieved was accurate prediction of HLA-A and HLA-B alleles in most subjects. Reports indicated that the classifier achieved high specificity and sensitivity in diagnosing cytomegalovirus status.

The germline V gene has CDR1 SGHDT and CDR2 YYEEEE. This CDR3 comprises 14 residues. Trimming took 3 bases from V and 2 from J, leaving 9 bases between them. PCR amplification relied on 60 Vbeta primers (plus 13 Jbeta primers). TCRdb keeps only in-frame clones here, not all; method: immunoSEQ multiplex PCR. Of about 140,000 clones listed, roughly 62% are singletons. Comment on this clone: What it recognizes is unknown.

The rearrangement uses TRBV5-6 and TRBJ1-5, with a weak D call TRBD1 (6 bases). The origin of this receptor is a male donor in good health and CMV-seronegative. Sequencing used PBMCs. The CDR3 loop is CASSWGHGNQPQHF. The CDR3 DNA reads as TGTGCCAGCAGCTGGGGACATGGCAATCAGCCCCAGCATTTT.